A selection of T cell receptor beta chains follows, all from one sample in a study of patients and donors after allogeneic stem cell transplantation. Via MiXCR, TCRdb re-called the RT-PCR reads, giving one row per CDR3 protein. The table shows some 960,000 distinct CDR3 sequences, with about a sixth occurring only once. The sequencing input was blood, either unsorted or a sorted T cell fraction (not recorded which). Receptor source: a human donor who was either an allogeneic HSCT recipient or a stem cell or donor lymphocyte infusion donor (not recorded which). It is not recorded whose cells these are; they may come from a transplant donor. CDR3s leave out the opening cysteine and the closing phenylalanine or tryptophan. Some rows mark clone size as missing; the rest say once, few, many or name a class of expanded clone.

abundance	v_gene	j_gene	CDR3aa
.	TRBV4-1	TRBJ2-3	ASSQDDLPSGGYDTQY
few	TRBV24-1	TRBJ1-2	ATSDPGTGSVYGYT
.	TRBV6-1	TRBJ2-7	ATFERGDSYEQY
.	TRBV7-2	TRBJ2-3	ASSTGGGSTDTQY
.	TRBV24-1	TRBJ2-2	ATSLTGELF
few	TRBV5-1	TRBJ1-6	ASRFSSSYNSPLH
few	TRBV4-1	TRBJ2-7	ASSQGGTEQY
.	TRBV29-1	TRBJ1-1	SVELPGRDTEAF
few	TRBV10-3	TRBJ2-2	AISEISGGSNTGELF
.	TRBV6-1	TRBJ2-7	ASSPAVGIYYEQY